Below, one T cell receptor beta chain is given with its context. V gave up 1 base and J gave up 2 bases, with 12 bases separating them. CDR1 and CDR2 (germline): SEHNR, FQNEAQ (reference sequence). The length of the CDR3 is 15 residues. This study enrolled people aged roughly 18 to 89 from around 26 US geographic areas. Original handling: It was from reference gene primer amplification that nucleated cell counts were estimated. Profiling relied on immunoSEQ multiplex PCR, and the TCRdb table lists in-frame clones only, not all of them. Clone size and V and J calls were adopted from that table, with D and trimming inferred from the DNA. The sample holds 300,000 to 500,000 clones, roughly 90% seen once. This entry comes from a study of blood T cell repertoires in COVID-19. About the study: Material from acute and convalescent COVID-19 was sourced from the United States, Italy and Spain.

The origin of this receptor is a woman aged 25 to 39 with acute COVID-19. The genes are TRBV7-9 and TRBJ2-7; D is undetermined. The material sequenced was PBMCs or T cells enriched from blood (not recorded which). The CDR3 nucleotides are TGTGCCAGCAGCTTAGGAGGCTTACTTGCCTACGAGCAGTACTTC. Encoded protein: CASSLGGLLAYEQYF.